This T cell receptor (beta chain) was captured in a study of cytomegalovirus exposure and HLA in healthy donors. The CDR3 consists of 13 residues. Looked up from germline, CDR1 is MNHEY and CDR2 is SVGAGI. V was shortened by 1 base and J by 1 base, with 5 bases between the two germline ends. PCR was performed using 60 Vbeta and 13 Jbeta primers. Generated by immunoSEQ multiplex PCR, the TCRdb table keeps only in-frame clones and is missing some. The profile shows more than 90,000 clones, under 90% of them singletons. The receptor was isolated from a woman in her 70s in good health and CMV-seropositive. Material for sequencing was PBMCs. This sequence joins TRBV6-5 and TRBJ2-7; D gene ambiguous. CDR3 nucleotide sequence: TGTGCCAGCAGTTACTACGGTTCCTACGAGCAGTACTTC. As protein: CASSYYGSYEQYF.